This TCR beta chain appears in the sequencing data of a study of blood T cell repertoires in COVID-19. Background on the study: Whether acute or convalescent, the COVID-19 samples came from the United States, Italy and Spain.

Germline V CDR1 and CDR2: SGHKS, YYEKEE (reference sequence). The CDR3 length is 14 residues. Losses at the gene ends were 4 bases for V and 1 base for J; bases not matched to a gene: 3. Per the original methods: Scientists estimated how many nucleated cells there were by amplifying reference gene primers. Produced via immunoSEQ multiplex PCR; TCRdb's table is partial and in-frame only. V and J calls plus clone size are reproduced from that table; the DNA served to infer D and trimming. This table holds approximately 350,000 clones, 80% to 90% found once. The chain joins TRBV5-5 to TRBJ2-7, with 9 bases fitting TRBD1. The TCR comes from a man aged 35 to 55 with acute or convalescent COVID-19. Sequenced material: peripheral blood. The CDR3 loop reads CASSAGQGSYEQYF. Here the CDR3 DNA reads TGTGCCAGCAGCGCGGGACAGGGTTCCTACGAGCAGTACTTC. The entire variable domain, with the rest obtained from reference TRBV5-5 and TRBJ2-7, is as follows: DAGVTQSPTHLIKTRGQQVTLRCSPISGHKSVSWYQQVLGQGPQFIFQYYEKEERGRGNFPDRFSARQFPNYSSELNVNALLLGDSALYLCASSAGQGSYEQYFGPGTRLTVT.